These T cell receptor beta chains were read from a single sample in a study of T cell responses to AZD1222 COVID-19 vaccine. Only in-frame clones appear in the TCRdb table, and some are missing; sequencing was by immunoSEQ multiplex PCR. The data show 130,000 or so clones, about 92% seen once. This sample comprised peripheral blood, obtained on day 0 of AZD1222 vaccination. The receptor set was obtained from an adult in good health. Each CDR3 is given with its conserved first and last residue. A D gene is named only where the DNA matches it firmly. The size entry is marked missing in some rows and otherwise reads once, few, many or a size class.

d_call	clone_size	v_call	j_call	cdr3_nt	cdr3_aa
NA	once	TRBV10-3	TRBJ1-2	TGTGCCATCAGTGAGTCGAACGGCAGGGGAGGAAGGAGTTGGGGCTACACCTTC	CAISESNGRGGRSWGYTF
NA	NA	TRBV9	TRBJ2-1	TGTGCCAGCAGCATTTTGGGGGCCAGCTCCTACAATGAGCAGTTCTTC	CASSILGASSYNEQFF
NA	once	TRBV3-1/TRBV3-2	TRBJ1-1	TGTGCCAGCAGCCAAGATCTGGCAGGGACTGAAGCTTTCTTT	CASSQDLAGTEAFF
TRBD1	NA	TRBV28	TRBJ1-4	TGTGCCAGCACTCGACAGGGGGGCTTTAATGAAAAACTGTTTTTT	CASTRQGGFNEKLFF
NA	once	TRBV4-3	TRBJ1-4	TGCGCCAGCAGCCAAGAACTCGGACAGCCATCGCTGTTTTTT	CASSQELGQPSLFF
NA	NA	TRBV18	TRBJ1-1	TGTGCCAGCTCAAACGCCAGGGGCACTGAAGCTTTCTTT	CASSNARGTEAFF
TRBD2	NA	TRBV4-1	TRBJ2-1	TGCGCCAGCAGCCGTTGGGATACTAGCGGGCTTTACAATGAGCAGTTCTTC	CASSRWDTSGLYNEQFF
TRBD1	NA	TRBV27	TRBJ1-2	TGTGCCAGCAGTGAACGCTCCGGGACAGGGGGTTATGGCTACACCTTC	CASSERSGTGGYGYTF
NA	NA	TRBV7-8	TRBJ2-5	TGTGCCAGCAGCATACGACAGACGGAGACCCAGTACTTC	CASSIRQTETQYF
NA	NA	TRBV6-5	TRBJ2-2	TGTGCCAGCATTCAACTCATCACCGGGGAGCTGTTTTTT	CASIQLITGELFF
NA	NA	TRBV7-9	TRBJ2-3	TGTGCCAGCAGCCCCCTCGGAGGGCCCACAGATACGCAGTATTTT	CASSPLGGPTDTQYF
TRBD1	NA	TRBV5-1	TRBJ1-1	TGCGCCAGCAGCTTGGGAGGGACAGGGAGCACTGAAGCTTTCTTT	CASSLGGTGSTEAFF
NA	NA	TRBV2	TRBJ1-4	TGTGCCAGCAGGCGGACCGGAGGTAATGAAAAACTGTTTTTT	CASRRTGGNEKLFF
TRBD2	NA	TRBV27	TRBJ2-3	TGTGCCAGCAGTTTATTTGCGGGGGTCACAGATACGCAGTATTTT	CASSLFAGVTDTQYF
NA	NA	TRBV5-1	TRBJ1-6	TGCGCCAGCAGCCCGGGTGGGGTCAGCGGGCTTCTAATGGGCTCCTATAATTCACCCCTCCACTTT	CASSPGGVSGLLMGSYNSPLHF
NA	NA	TRBV5-1	TRBJ1-2	TGCGCCAGCAGCTTGGATTTGGAGAACTATGGCTACACCTTC	CASSLDLENYGYTF
NA	NA	TRBV5-8	TRBJ2-4	TGTGCCAGCAGCTTGGCGCAAGCATGGGGAAACATTCAGTACTTC	CASSLAQAWGNIQYF
NA	NA	TRBV5-8	TRBJ2-5	TGTGCCAGCAGCTTGGGCAGCCAAGAGACCCAGTACTTC	CASSLGSQETQYF
NA	NA	TRBV7-8	TRBJ2-7	TGTGCCAGCAGCTTAGCCAGGGTAATGTACGAGCAGTACTTC	CASSLARVMYEQYF
TRBD2	NA	TRBV9	TRBJ2-3	TGTGCCAGCAGCGTAGCGGGGGGGCGTTCAGATACGCAGTATTTT	CASSVAGGRSDTQYF